Shown below are 7 T cell receptor beta chains from a single sample sequenced in a study of cytomegalovirus exposure and HLA in healthy donors. Primers for the PCR totalled 60 Vbeta and 13 Jbeta. Data came from immunoSEQ multiplex PCR; TCRdb stores just in-frame clones and leaves some out. The sample lists 65,000 to 70,000 clones, around 78% seen once, with approximately 6.3% in the top ten. The sequenced material came from PBMCs. These receptors originate from a man between 45 and 60 years old in good health and CMV-seronegative.

The rearrangement joins TRBV4-2 to TRBJ2-3; TRBD1 might be the D (5 bases). The CDR3 consists of 17 residues. CDR1 and CDR2 (germline): LGHNA, YNFKEQ. V was trimmed by 0 bases and J by 0 bases, leaving 13 bases between them. The CDR3 reads CASSQDPGAPSTDTQYF. CDR3 bases: TGTGCCAGCAGCCAAGATCCTGGGGCCCCTAGCACAGATACGCAGTATTTT.

V is TRBV30 and J is TRBJ2-1; D ambiguous. The CDR3 loop spans 13 amino acids. Per the germline V gene, CDR1 is GTSNPN and CDR2 is SVGIG (reference sequence). Between the trimmed V and J ends, which lost 8 bases and 0 bases, there was a span of 11 bases. CDR3 DNA sequence: TGTGCCCGCCGACTCGACTCCTACAATGAGCAGTTCTTC. Its protein is CARRLDSYNEQFF.

The rearrangement links TRBV11-3 to TRBJ1-1; 8 bases match TRBD1. The CDR3 length is 13 residues. After removal of 8 bases from V and 4 bases from J, the junction contained 6 bases not matched to a gene. Germline V gives CDR1 SGHNT, CDR2 YENEEA. In nucleotides, the CDR3 is TGTGCCAGCTCCCAGGGGGCCGGCACTGAAGCTTTCTTT. Translation: CASSQGAGTEAFF.

The V call is TRBV6-5, the J call TRBJ1-2; D is undetermined. This CDR3 is built from 14 residues. V lost 0 bases and J 4 bases, leaving 9 bases between the germline ends. Looked up from germline, CDR1 is MNHEY and CDR2 is SVGAGI. In DNA form, the CDR3 reads TGTGCCAGCAGTTACTCGGACGGGATCTATGGCTACACCTTC. Protein product: CASSYSDGIYGYTF.

The J gene is TRBJ2-7, the V gene TRBV6-5, with no clear D. Germline V gene sequence: CDR1 MNHEY, CDR2 SVGAGI. This CDR3 spans 14 amino acids. Trimming took 10 bases from V and 4 from J, leaving 20 bases between them. The CDR3 nucleotides read TGTGCCATTTCGAGTCAGACGGGTAATTACGAGCAGTACTTC. Its translation is CAISSQTGNYEQYF.

The rearrangement joins TRBV6-5 to TRBJ1-5; TRBD1 matches at 9 bases. The V segment lost 8 bases and the J segment 4 bases; nucleotides outside the gene matches: 3. This CDR3 is built from 13 residues. CDR1 and CDR2 from the germline V gene are MNHEY and SVGAGI. The CDR3 DNA is TGTGCCAGCTCGGACAGGGGAAATCAGCCCCAGCATTTT. This encodes CASSDRGNQPQHF.

Concerning this clone itself: Its ends do not fully match the called genes, so a read error is possible. The chain employs TRBV4-1 and TRBJ1-2; TRBD1 might be the D (5 bases). CDR1 and CDR2 (germline): MGHRA, YSYEKL. The CDR3 length is 14 residues. The CDR3: CASSEERDFNGYTF. For the CDR3, the DNA is TGCGCCAGCAGCGAAGAACGGGACTTCAATGGCTACACCTTC.